These 11 T cell receptor beta chains originate from one sample sequenced in a study of blood T cell repertoires in COVID-19. Profiled with immunoSEQ multiplex PCR; TCRdb holds only in-frame clones, not every one. The table records about 500,000 clones, 80% to 90% of them present only once. The sample taken for sequencing was peripheral blood. The origin of the receptors is a man between 18 and 29 years old with COVID-19, enrolled during active disease.

The chain carries TRBV18 and TRBJ2-2, with 9 bases matching TRBD1. Trimming cost V 4 bases and J 4 bases; bases outside gene matches: 4. CDR1 KGHSH and CDR2 LQKENI come from the germline V gene. This CDR3 has 15 residues. The CDR3 is CASSLGTGSTGELFF. The CDR3 coding sequence is TGTGCCAGCTCACTTGGGACAGGGAGCACCGGGGAGCTGTTTTTT.

V and J are TRBV7-6 and TRBJ1-5; D is perhaps TRBD1 (5 bases). The CDR3 sequence is 15 residues long. In germline, CDR1 is SGHVS, CDR2 FNYEAQ. Trimming took 1 base from V and 7 from J, leaving 14 bases between them. CDR3 region: CASSLVPGSGQPQHF. The CDR3 DNA sequence: TGTGCCAGCAGCTTAGTACCAGGGTCAGGGCAGCCCCAGCATTTT.

The chain uses TRBV21-1 and TRBJ2-3; the tabulated D call, TRBD1, remains unverified against the DNA. TRBV21-1 corresponds to a pseudogene. The CDR3 is 17 residues long. The CDR3 here is CASSMGSVGHRGYTQYF. CDR3 nucleotides: TGTGCCAGCAGCATGGGAAGTGTGGGACATCGCGGTTATACGCAGTATTTT.

CDR3 sequence reads: CASSTRTSGSYEQYF. DNA for the CDR3: TGTGCCAGCAGCACCCGGACTAGCGGGAGCTACGAGCAGTACTTC. The V and J genes are TRBV7-9 and TRBJ2-7; 13 bases are shared with TRBD2. The junction had 4 bases not matched to a gene; V was cut back by 5 bases and J by 3 bases. CDR1 is SEHNR and CDR2 is FQNEAQ in the germline V gene (reference sequence). The CDR3 is 15 residues long.

V usage is TRBV2 and J usage is TRBJ2-3; TRBD1 matches 8 bases. The germline CDR1 and CDR2 sequences are SNHLY and FYNNEI. V lost 6 bases, J lost 2 bases, and 7 bases stayed unmatched. This CDR3 comprises 15 residues. The CDR3 reads CASRPGTGTTDTQYF. The CDR3 nucleotides read TGTGCCAGCAGGCCGGGGACAGGCACCACAGATACGCAGTATTTT.

This clone was seen a single time. The chain joins TRBV20-1 to TRBJ1-1; TRBD1 is a possible D gene (5 bases). Trimming cost V 3 bases and J 6 bases, with 17 bases left between them. Germline-derived CDR1 and CDR2 are DFQATT and SNEGSKA (reference sequence). This CDR3 region has 14 residues. The CDR3: CSASRGHLNAEAFF. The CDR3, as DNA: TGCAGTGCTAGTAGGGGCCACCTAAACGCTGAAGCTTTCTTT.

The chain joins TRBV18 to TRBJ2-5; the match to TRBD2 covers 9 bases. The CDR3 contains 16 residues. With V trimmed by 2 bases and J by 5 bases, 9 bases remained unmatched. Germline V gene lookup returns CDR1 KGHSH and CDR2 LQKENI. The CDR3 spells CASSPGSGGSRETQYF. CDR3 in DNA: TGTGCCAGCTCACCAGGGAGCGGGGGGTCGAGGGAGACCCAGTACTTC.

The chain carries TRBV6-5 and TRBJ1-5; D gene ambiguous. The CDR3 runs to 14 residues. The V end lost 6 bases, the J end lost 6 bases, and 15 bases lay between the germline ends. CDR1 MNHEY and CDR2 SVGAGI come from the germline V gene. The CDR3 DNA reads TGTGCCAGCAGCCCCGGGTTATCGGGTCAGCCCCAGCATTTT. It yields the protein CASSPGLSGQPQHF.

This clone was counted once. The chain recombines TRBV3-1 (or the pseudogene TRBV3-2) with TRBJ2-1, with 9 nucleotides matching TRBD2. Trimming removed 4 bases from V and 12 bases from J; junction bases left unmatched: 4. This CDR3 is 12 amino acids long. The germline CDR1 and CDR2 sequences are LGHDT and YNNKEL (reference sequence). DNA for the CDR3: TGTGCCAGCAGCCGCCCTAGCGGGGCGCAGTTCTTC. Its protein product is CASSRPSGAQFF.

V gene TRBV19 combines with J gene TRBJ1-2; D perhaps matches TRBD1 (6 bases). The CDR3 is made up of 14 amino acids. Germline V lookup: CDR1 LNHDA, CDR2 SQIVND (reference sequence). With 4 bases removed from V and 4 bases from J, the gap between germline ends came to 13 bases. The CDR3 protein is CASSKAGAAYGYTF. As DNA, the CDR3 is TGTGCCAGTAGTAAGGCGGGGGCGGCCTATGGCTACACCTTC.

The CDR3 is CASSLPGQGDTGELFF. The CDR3, as DNA: TGTGCCAGCAGTCTACCGGGACAGGGGGACACCGGGGAGCTGTTTTTT. The chain carries TRBV25-1 and TRBJ2-2, with 11 bases fitting TRBD1. Trimming removed 5 bases from V and 3 bases from J; junction bases left unmatched: 5. The germline V gene has CDR1 MGHDK and CDR2 SYGVNS. The CDR3 sequence is 16 residues long.